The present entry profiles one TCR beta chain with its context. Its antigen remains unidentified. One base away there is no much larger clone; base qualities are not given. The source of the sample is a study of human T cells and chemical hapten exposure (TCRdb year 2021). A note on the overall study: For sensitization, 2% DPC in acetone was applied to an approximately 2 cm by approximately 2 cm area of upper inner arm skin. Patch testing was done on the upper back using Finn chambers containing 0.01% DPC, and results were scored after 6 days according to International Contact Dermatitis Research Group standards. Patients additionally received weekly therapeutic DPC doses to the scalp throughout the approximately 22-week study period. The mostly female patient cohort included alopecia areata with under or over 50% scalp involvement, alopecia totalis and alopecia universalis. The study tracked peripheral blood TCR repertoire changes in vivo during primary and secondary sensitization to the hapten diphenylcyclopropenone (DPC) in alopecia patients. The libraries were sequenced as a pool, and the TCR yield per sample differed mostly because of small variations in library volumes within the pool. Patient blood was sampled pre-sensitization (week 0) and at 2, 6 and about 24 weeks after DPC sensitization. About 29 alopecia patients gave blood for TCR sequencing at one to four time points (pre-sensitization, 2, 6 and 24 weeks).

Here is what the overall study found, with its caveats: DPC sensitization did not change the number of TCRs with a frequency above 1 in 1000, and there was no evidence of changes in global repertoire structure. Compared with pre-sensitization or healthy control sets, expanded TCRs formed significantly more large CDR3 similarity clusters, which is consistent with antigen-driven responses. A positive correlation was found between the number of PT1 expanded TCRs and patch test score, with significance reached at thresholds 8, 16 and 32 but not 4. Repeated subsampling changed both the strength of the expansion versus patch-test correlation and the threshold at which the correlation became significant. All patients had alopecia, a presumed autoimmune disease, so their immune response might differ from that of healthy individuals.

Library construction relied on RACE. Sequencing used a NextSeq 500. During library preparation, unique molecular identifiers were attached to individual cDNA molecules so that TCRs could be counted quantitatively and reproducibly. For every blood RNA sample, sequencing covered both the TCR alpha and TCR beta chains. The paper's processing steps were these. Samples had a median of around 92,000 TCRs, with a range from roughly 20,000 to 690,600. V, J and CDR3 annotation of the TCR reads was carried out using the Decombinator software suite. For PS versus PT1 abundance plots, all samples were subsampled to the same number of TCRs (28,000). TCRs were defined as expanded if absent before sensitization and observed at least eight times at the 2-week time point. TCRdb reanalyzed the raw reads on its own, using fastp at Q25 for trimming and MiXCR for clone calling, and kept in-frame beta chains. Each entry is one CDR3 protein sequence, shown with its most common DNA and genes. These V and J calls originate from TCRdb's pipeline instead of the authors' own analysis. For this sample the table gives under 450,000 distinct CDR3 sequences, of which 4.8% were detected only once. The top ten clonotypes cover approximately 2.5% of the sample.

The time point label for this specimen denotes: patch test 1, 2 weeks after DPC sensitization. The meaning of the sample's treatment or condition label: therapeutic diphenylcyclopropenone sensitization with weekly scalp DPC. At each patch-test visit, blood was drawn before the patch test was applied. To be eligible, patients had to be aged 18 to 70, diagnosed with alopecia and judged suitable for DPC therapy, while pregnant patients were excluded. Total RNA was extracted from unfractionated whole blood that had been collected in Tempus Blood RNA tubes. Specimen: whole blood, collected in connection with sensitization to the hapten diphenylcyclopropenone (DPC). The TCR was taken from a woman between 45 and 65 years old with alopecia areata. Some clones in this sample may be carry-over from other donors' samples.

The DNA reads as follows: TGCAGCGTTGGGGTGACAGGGACGAGCACAGATACGCAGTATTTT. Its product reads: CSVGVTGTSTDTQYF. The chain employs TRBV29-1 and TRBJ2-3; 7 central nucleotides agree with TRBD1. After removal of 4 bases from V and 0 bases from J, the junction retains 7 bases not matched to a gene. The CDR1 and CDR2 encoded by the germline V gene are SQVTM and ANQGSEA. The CDR3 measures 15 amino acids from cysteine to phenylalanine. Of the read, only the CDR3 DNA is kept; its 45 bases are in frame from base 1.